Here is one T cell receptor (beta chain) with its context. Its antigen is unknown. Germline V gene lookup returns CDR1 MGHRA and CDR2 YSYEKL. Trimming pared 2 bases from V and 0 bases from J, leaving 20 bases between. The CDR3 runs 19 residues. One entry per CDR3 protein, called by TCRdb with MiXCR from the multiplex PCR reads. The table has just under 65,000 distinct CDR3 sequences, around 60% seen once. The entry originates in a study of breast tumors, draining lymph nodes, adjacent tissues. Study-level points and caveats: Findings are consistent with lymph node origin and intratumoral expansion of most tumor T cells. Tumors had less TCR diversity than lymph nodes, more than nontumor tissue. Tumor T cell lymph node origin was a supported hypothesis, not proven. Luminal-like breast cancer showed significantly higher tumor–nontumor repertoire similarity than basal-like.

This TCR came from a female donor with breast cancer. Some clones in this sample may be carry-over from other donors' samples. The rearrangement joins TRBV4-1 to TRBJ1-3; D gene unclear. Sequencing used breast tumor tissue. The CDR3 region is CASSQPPVSVQSSGNTIYF. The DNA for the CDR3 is TGCGCCAGCAGCCAACCACCAGTGTCGGTACAGAGCTCTGGAAACACCATATATTTT.